The entry below gives a single TCR beta chain sequence along with its context. The sample originates from a study of blood T cell repertoires in COVID-19. Study overall: The study drew acute and convalescent COVID-19 samples from the United States, Italy and Spain. PBMCs, B-cell-depleted T cells, or T cells were the source of the cDNA or gDNA that made up the material.

The protocol was immunoSEQ multiplex PCR, while the TCRdb copy is restricted to in-frame clones and leaves out a portion. This sample has roughly 250,000 clones; approximately 86% occur once, and the top ten carry roughly 3.5%. Those enrolled, adults aged 18 to 89 years, came from fewer than 25 US areas. Grouping used clinical history reported by participants in a survey and questionnaire. From germline, CDR1 is SGDLS and CDR2 YYNGEE. This CDR3 region has 14 residues. V was shortened by 4 bases and J by 5 bases, with 12 bases between the two germline ends. The rearrangement joins TRBV9 to TRBJ2-2; possibly TRBD1 for D (6 bases). The sequenced material came from PBMCs or T cells enriched from blood (not recorded which). The clonotype was recovered from a woman between 35 and 50 years old with acute COVID-19. The chain's CDR3 is CASSRGGPTGELFF. Written as DNA, the CDR3 is TGTGCCAGCAGCCGAGGGGGACCTACCGGGGAGCTGTTTTTT.